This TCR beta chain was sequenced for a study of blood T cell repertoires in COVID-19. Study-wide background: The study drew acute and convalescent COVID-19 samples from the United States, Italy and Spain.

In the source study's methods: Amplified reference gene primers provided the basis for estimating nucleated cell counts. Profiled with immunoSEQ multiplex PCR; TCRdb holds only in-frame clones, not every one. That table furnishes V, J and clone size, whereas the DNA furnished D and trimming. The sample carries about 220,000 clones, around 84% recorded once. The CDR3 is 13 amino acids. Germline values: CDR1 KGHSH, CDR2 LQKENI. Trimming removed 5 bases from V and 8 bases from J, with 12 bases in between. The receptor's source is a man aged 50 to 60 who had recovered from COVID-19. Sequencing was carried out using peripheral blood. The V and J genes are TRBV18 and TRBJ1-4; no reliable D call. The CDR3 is CASSEQREEKLFF. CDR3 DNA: TGTGCCAGCTCAGAACAGAGGGAGGAAAAACTGTTTTTT.